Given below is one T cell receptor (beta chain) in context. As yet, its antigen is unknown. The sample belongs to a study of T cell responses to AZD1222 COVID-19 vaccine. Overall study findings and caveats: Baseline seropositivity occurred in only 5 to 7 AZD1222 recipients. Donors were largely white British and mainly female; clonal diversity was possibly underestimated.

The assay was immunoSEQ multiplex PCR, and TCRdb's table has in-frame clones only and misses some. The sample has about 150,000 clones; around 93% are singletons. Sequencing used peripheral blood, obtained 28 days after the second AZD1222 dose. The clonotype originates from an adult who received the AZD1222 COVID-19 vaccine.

The chain's CDR3 is CASRKQGAGGDEQFF. The CDR3 DNA follows: TGTGCCAGCAGGAAACAGGGGGCTGGGGGAGATGAGCAGTTCTTC. The rearrangement links TRBV7-9 to TRBJ2-1, with 9 bases identical to TRBD1. The CDR3 loop spans 15 amino acids. After removal of 6 bases from V and 8 bases from J, the junction contained 11 bases not matched to a gene. In germline, CDR1 is SEHNR, CDR2 FQNEAQ (reference sequence).